This T cell receptor (beta chain) was identified in a study of shared clonotypes between healthy human individuals (dated by TCRdb to 2020 to 2021). Notes on the research overall: A couple of women and a few men aged 18 to 49 years were included in the cohort. To increase sequencing depth and limit assay-specific biases, different laboratories used diverse techniques to prepare libraries and sequence TCR repertoires. Leukapheresis yielded between about 0.85 and 10 billion PBMCs per donor. For each donor, CD4 naive and CD4 memory were each run on three plates, CD8 naive on two plates, and CD8 memory on one plate. Blood TCR repertoires of a handful of healthy adults were deeply sequenced to estimate repertoire size and the extent of clonotype sharing between individuals. Study-level results and caveats: Rarefaction of sorted-subset datasets indicated incomplete sequencing despite the large sequencing depth. Across four donors, 4.5% to 6.5% of naive CD4, approximately 3.6% of naive CD8, roughly 2.3% of memory CD4, and around 0.4% of memory CD8 clonotypes were shared. The small number of donors limited the genetic and exposure-history diversity represented. Pairwise subsampling led to the expectation that sequencing depth would affect the degree of clonotype sharing among donors. Compared with non-shared clonotypes, the clonotypes found in all four sorted-subset donors had higher generation probabilities. Estimated clonotype richness was generally larger for naive than for memory subsets. Sampling was restricted to blood, and TCR repertoires in tissue are likely to differ from TCR repertoires in blood.

As for this clone: Its target antigen remains unknown. Base qualities are not at hand, and no much larger clone is one base apart.

CDR1 and CDR2 (SGHKS, YYEKEE) derive from the germline V gene (reference sequence). The V end gives up 2 bases and the J end 5 bases, leaving 8 bases in the junction not matched to a gene. Including cysteine and phenylalanine, the CDR3 has 15 amino acids. Just the 45-base CDR3 DNA is kept, in frame starting at base 1. Donors were healthy HIV-negative adults with no recently reported acute infections or vaccinations. All donors were Caucasian adults living in Nashville, Tennessee, USA. CD4+ T cells were enriched by magnetic negative selection, after which naive cells were positively selected on CD45RA and the negative fraction was taken as the memory subset. Blood was obtained by leukapheresis, after which PBMCs were separated by Ficoll-Histopaque density gradient centrifugation and cryopreserved in liquid nitrogen vapor phase. Analytical flow cytometry was used to check the purity and quantity of each magnetically sorted T cell population. Genomic DNA was isolated from every sorted fraction and measured by UV absorbance on a Nanodrop 2000c.

Using the deep immunoSEQ assay, TCR CDR3 regions were amplified from genomic DNA by multiplex PCR. Extracted genomic DNA from each cell subset was spread evenly across all wells of several immunoSEQ 96-well plates, with each plate serving as a replicate. For sorted subsets, each replicate PCR was loaded with about 200 ng genomic DNA, equivalent to 30,000 or so T cell genomes. The purified libraries were quantified using a Qubit 3.0 fluorometer, sized with a Bioanalyzer 2100, and then quantified again using the KAPA Library Quantification kit. Every immunoSEQ 96-well plate was sequenced on a separate single-read 150-cycle Illumina NextSeq 550 flow cell. In the authors' own workflow: Because only junctional sequences without quality scores were contained in the immunoSEQ output, filtering matching that applied to full-length reads could not be performed. To assign V/J genes and CDR3, sequences were annotated using PyIR, a Python wrapper for IgBLAST v1.9, with IMGT germline references. Reads were removed for weak V/J assignments (E-value above 1e-6), missing CDR3, stop codons, out-of-frame junctions, or ambiguous translated residues. V3J clonotypes were defined by identical inferred V gene, J gene, and CDR3 amino acid sequence. Percentage overlap between repertoires was computed as shared unique clonotypes divided by the size of the smaller repertoire. Richness of each repertoire was evaluated using RTK rarefaction, the Chao1 estimator, and Recon v2.1 estimates of unobserved clonotypes. Generation probabilities for all TCRbeta clonotypes obtained by the gDNA method from several donors were computed using OLGA. Sourced from immuneACCESS, this table was stored by TCRdb with only in-frame sequences that have V and J called. A share of the clones is absent; for the studies checked, an unresolved V gene accounts for under half, and the remainder has no known explanation. The V and J calls and clone size were taken over from that table, and D and trimming were inferred from the DNA. The sample has more than 900,000 clones on record, around 78% of them singletons. Of the sample, roughly 0.61% falls within the top ten clones.

Sequences were obtained from memory CD4+ T cells from PBMCs. The cell subset or site label for this specimen denotes: CD45RA-negative fraction. Rearrangement joined TRBV5-5 to TRBJ2-3; TRBD1 fits 7 bases in the junction. This receptor was identified in a young man in good health. Some clones in this sample may be carry-over from other donors' samples. At the DNA level, the sequence is TGTGCCAGCAGCTTTTACAGGGGTAAAGAAGATACGCAGTATTTT. Its translation is CASSFYRGKEDTQYF.